This TCR beta chain was sequenced in a study of T cells after yellow fever vaccination. A single record per CDR3 protein comes from TCRdb applying MiXCR to the 5' RACE reads. The sample contains approximately 300,000 distinct CDR3 sequences, over 8% of which appear only once. This CDR3 is built from 13 residues. Germline lookup yields CDR1 LNHDA and CDR2 SQIVND (reference sequence). The TCR was taken from a man between 18 and 29 years old who received the YFV17D yellow fever vaccine. The source was PBMCs, collected on the day of the first yellow fever vaccination. This chain joins TRBV19 and TRBJ2-7, with TRBD1 identical over 9 bases. Here the CDR3 reads CASAGTGSSEQYV. CDR3 coding DNA: TGTGCCAGCGCCGGGACAGGGTCCTCCGAGCAGTACGTC.